This T cell receptor (beta chain) was sequenced for a study of blood T cell repertoires in COVID-19. This clone was seen a single time. Germline assignment: CDR1 SGHVS and CDR2 FQNEAQ. The CDR3 contains 19 residues. V shed 4 bases and J shed 4 bases, with 27 bases lying between them. The data were produced by immunoSEQ multiplex PCR, yet TCRdb's version contains in-frame clones alone and is incomplete. Of 200,000 or so clones in the sample, approximately 86% were seen once. The clonotype comes from a man in his sixties with acute or convalescent COVID-19. The genes are TRBV7-8 and TRBJ2-3; D is perhaps TRBD2 (6 bases). The sequenced sample was peripheral blood. The CDR3 here is CASSYREGLTVSRADTQYF. CDR3 in DNA: TGTGCCAGCAGCTACCGCGAGGGACTCACCGTGTCGCGTGCAGATACGCAGTATTTT.